The rows below give T cell receptor beta chains drawn from one sample of a study of T cell repertoires in cytomegalovirus infection. One entry per CDR3 protein results from TCRdb running MiXCR on the reads. The repertoire holds more than 400,000 distinct CDR3 sequences, with less than 30% as singletons. The sequencing input was PBMCs. Receptors were obtained from a human donor in good health (CMV status not recorded). Some clones in this sample may be carry-over from other donors' samples. Both conserved end residues are part of each CDR3. D genes are given only for firm matches. Clone sizes are given selectively: once, few, many, or a class where the clone is expanded.

16,TRBV28,TRBJ2-5,few,-,CASSLGVKMMQETQYF,TGTGCCAGCAGTTTAGGGGTGAAGATGATGCAAGAGACCCAGTACTTC
15,TRBV7-9,TRBJ2-3,-,-,CASTFFDSYTDTQYF,TGTGCCAGCACCTTCTTCGACAGTTACACAGATACGCAGTATTTT
13,TRBV6-1,TRBJ1-2,-,-,CASSLSGTHGYTF,TGTGCCAGCAGTTTGTCTGGAACCCATGGCTACACCTTC
17,TRBV28,TRBJ2-5,-,TRBD2,CASSLGTSGSPKETQYF,TGTGCCAGCAGTCTTGGGACTAGCGGGAGCCCAAAAGAGACCCAGTACTTC
17,TRBV12-3/TRBV12-4,TRBJ2-3,few,-,CATSARTGLITWDTQYF,TGTGCCACCTCGGCCCGTACAGGGTTAATTACTTGGGATACGCAGTATTTT
14,TRBV20-1,TRBJ2-2,few,-,CSARFPPNTGELFF,TGCAGTGCTAGATTCCCACCCAACACCGGGGAGCTGTTTTTT
14,TRBV7-9,TRBJ1-4,-,-,CASSLAEGTRGLFF,TGTGCCAGCAGCTTAGCGGAGGGGACAAGGGGACTGTTTTTT
15,TRBV4-1,TRBJ1-2,-,TRBD1,CASSQVPQGPYGYTF,TGCGCCAGCAGCCAAGTGCCACAGGGGCCCTATGGCTACACCTTC
15,TRBV7-8,TRBJ2-7,few,-,CASSQGAGSHYEQYF,TGTGCCAGCAGCCAAGGGGCAGGGAGCCACTACGAGCAGTACTTC
17,TRBV7-9,TRBJ2-7,few,TRBD2,CASSRGGGLAGEYEQYF,TGTGCCAGCAGCCGAGGGGGGGGGCTAGCGGGAGAGTACGAGCAGTACTTC